This T cell receptor beta chain was observed in a study of blood T cell repertoires in COVID-19. Study at large: COVID-19 samples collected from the United States, Italy and Spain covered acute and convalescent phases. Nucleic acid was either cDNA or gDNA, and it came from T cells, B-cell-depleted T cells, or PBMCs.

This clone was detected a few times. The germline V and J ends were trimmed by 4 bases and 4 bases, with 11 bases remaining between them. There are 14 residues in the CDR3. Germline loops: CDR1 KGHDR, CDR2 SFDVKD. Source study methods: Reference gene primer amplification in the assay estimated nucleated cell counts. The repertoire was sequenced with immunoSEQ multiplex PCR; TCRdb's copy has only in-frame clones and lacks some. V, J and clone size were drawn from that table, and D and trimming were deduced from the DNA. The data contain about 260,000 clones, around 90% of them singletons. The receptor's source is a human donor in a cohort sampled during active COVID-19. Input material: peripheral blood. The chain has TRBV24-1 and TRBJ2-3; maybe TRBD2 (6 bases). The CDR3 nucleotides are TGTGCCACCAGTGACCCTGGGGAGGCAGATACGCAGTATTTT. It translates to CATSDPGEADTQYF.